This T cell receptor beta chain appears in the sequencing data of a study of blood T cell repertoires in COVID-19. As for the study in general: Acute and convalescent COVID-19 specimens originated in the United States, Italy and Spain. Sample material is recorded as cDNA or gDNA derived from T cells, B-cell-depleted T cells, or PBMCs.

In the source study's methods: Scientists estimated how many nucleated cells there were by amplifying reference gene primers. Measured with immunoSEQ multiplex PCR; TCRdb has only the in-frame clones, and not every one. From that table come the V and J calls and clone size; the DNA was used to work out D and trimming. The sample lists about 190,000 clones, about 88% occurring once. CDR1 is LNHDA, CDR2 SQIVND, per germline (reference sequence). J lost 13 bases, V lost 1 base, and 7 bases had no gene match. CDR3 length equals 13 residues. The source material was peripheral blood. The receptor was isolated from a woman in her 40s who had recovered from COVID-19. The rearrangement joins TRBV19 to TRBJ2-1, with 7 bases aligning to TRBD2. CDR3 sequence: CASSIGPLAKQFF. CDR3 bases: TGTGCCAGTAGTATAGGGCCACTAGCGAAACAGTTCTTC.